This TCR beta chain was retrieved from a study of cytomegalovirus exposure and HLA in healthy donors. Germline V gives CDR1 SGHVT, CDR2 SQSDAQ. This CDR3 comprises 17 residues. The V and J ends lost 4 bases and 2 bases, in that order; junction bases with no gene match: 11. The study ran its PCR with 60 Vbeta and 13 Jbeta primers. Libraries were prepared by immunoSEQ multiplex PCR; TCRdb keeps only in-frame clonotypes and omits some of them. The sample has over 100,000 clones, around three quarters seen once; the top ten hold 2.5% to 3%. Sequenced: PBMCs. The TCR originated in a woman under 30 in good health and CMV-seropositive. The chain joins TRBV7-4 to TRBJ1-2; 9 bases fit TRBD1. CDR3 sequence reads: CASSSDKGDRVNYGYTF. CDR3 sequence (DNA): TGTGCCAGCAGCTCAGACAAGGGGGACAGGGTCAACTATGGCTACACCTTC.